The 26 T cell receptor beta chains presented below share a single source sample, sequenced in a study of blood T cell repertoires in COVID-19. Clones were sequenced by immunoSEQ multiplex PCR, and TCRdb holds only the in-frame ones, with some missing. The data contain 65,000 to 70,000 clones, 80% to 85% of them singletons. The specimen sequenced was peripheral blood. These receptor sequences come from a human donor in a cohort sampled during active COVID-19.

This chain links TRBV2 with TRBJ1-3; D remains ambiguous. Germline assignment: CDR1 SNHLY and CDR2 FYNNEI. V was trimmed by 7 bases and J by 9 bases, leaving 16 bases between them. This CDR3 is 13 amino acids long. The DNA for the CDR3 is TGTGCCAGCACCGGGCGAATCAGCGGCACCATATATTTT. This sequence encodes CASTGRISGTIYF.

This clone occurred once. This chain joins TRBV18 and TRBJ2-6; 14 positions match TRBD2. The CDR3 is 19 amino acids. Germline V CDR1 and CDR2: KGHSH, LQKENI. Trimming cost V 0 bases and J 0 bases; bases outside gene matches: 1. The CDR3 sequence: CASSPPGTSGSSGANVLTF. DNA for the CDR3: TGTGCCAGCTCACCACCAGGGACTAGCGGGAGCTCTGGGGCCAACGTCCTGACTTTC.

This clone is medium-sized in the sample. The rearrangement joins TRBV29-1 to TRBJ2-7; no clear D. The germline gives CDR1 SQVTM, CDR2 ANQGSEA. CDR3 length: 11 residues. Trimming cost V 4 bases and J 3 bases, with 7 bases left between them. The CDR3 sequence is CSVVSLYEQYF. The DNA of the CDR3 is TGCAGCGTTGTGAGTCTCTACGAGCAGTACTTC.

The chain couples TRBV27 to TRBJ2-5; no clear D gene. Trimming left V 7 bases short and J 3 bases short, with 6 bases between. Looked up from germline, CDR1 is MNHEY and CDR2 is SMNVEV (reference sequence). CDR3 length: 11 residues. CDR3: CASIIKETQYF. CDR3 in DNA: TGTGCCAGCATAATAAAAGAGACCCAGTACTTC.

This chain uses TRBV7-6 with TRBJ2-7; D not certain. The germline V and J ends were trimmed by 0 bases and 5 bases, with 8 bases remaining between them. The length of the CDR3 is 13 residues. Germline lookup yields CDR1 SGHVS and CDR2 FNYEAQ. CDR3 amino acids: CASSLAYIDEQYF. CDR3 nucleotide sequence: TGTGCCAGCAGCTTAGCGTATATAGACGAGCAGTACTTC.

This clone was seen a few times. The genes are TRBV5-6 and TRBJ2-7, with TRBD1 matching over 8 bases. Per germline, CDR1 SGHDT and CDR2 YYEEEE. J lost 2 bases, V lost 3 bases, and 7 bases had no gene match. The CDR3 consists of 15 residues. This CDR3 reads CASSWRTGPPYEQYF. The CDR3 DNA reads as TGTGCCAGCAGCTGGCGGACAGGGCCCCCCTACGAGCAGTACTTC.

V gene TRBV19 combines with J gene TRBJ2-7; D possibly corresponds to TRBD2 (6 bases). The CDR3 has 14 amino acids. Germline V gene sequence: CDR1 LNHDA, CDR2 SQIVND (reference sequence). V lost 5 bases and J lost 2, with 13 bases in between. The CDR3 DNA follows: TGTGCCAGTAGTGGGGCCGGAGGGACCTACGAGCAGTACTTC. Amino acids: CASSGAGGTYEQYF.

The J gene is TRBJ2-1, the V gene TRBV28; 12 positions match TRBD2. Germline CDR1 MDHEN, CDR2 SYDVKM. Trimming removed 2 bases from V and 5 bases from J; junction bases left unmatched: 1. This CDR3 has 15 residues. The CDR3 is CASSLLAGGDNEQFF. For the CDR3, the DNA is TGTGCCAGCAGTTTACTAGCGGGAGGGGACAATGAGCAGTTCTTC.

The V gene is TRBV6-1, the J gene TRBJ1-5; possible D gene TRBD1, 6 bases. Germline V gene data show CDR1 as MNHNS and CDR2 as SASEGT. V shed 2 bases and J shed 4 bases, with 12 bases lying between them. CDR3 size: 15 residues. The chain's CDR3 is CASSEKDRPNQPQHF. CDR3 bases: TGTGCCAGCAGTGAAAAAGACAGGCCAAATCAGCCCCAGCATTTT.

The chain uses TRBV5-4 and TRBJ2-5; no clear D. The V gene lost 0 bases and the J gene lost 3 bases, with 9 bases spanning the gap. CDR3 length: 14 amino acids. CDR1 is SGHNT, CDR2 YYREEE, per germline (reference sequence). The CDR3 region is CASSLAVAEETQYF. The CDR3, as DNA: TGTGCCAGCAGCTTGGCTGTGGCCGAAGAGACCCAGTACTTC.

This clone was counted at least ten times. The V and J genes are TRBV30 and TRBJ1-4; weak D call: TRBD1 (5 bases). Germline V CDR1 and CDR2: GTSNPN, SVGIG (reference sequence). The CDR3 is 15 amino acids. V was trimmed by 4 bases and J by 4 bases, leaving 16 bases between them. CDR3 bases: TGTGCCTGGACTAAGAGTCTCGGACATAATGAAAAACTGTTTTTT. It yields the protein CAWTKSLGHNEKLFF.

A single count supports this clone. V and J are TRBV9 and TRBJ1-1; 9 bases agree with TRBD1. After removal of 1 base from V and 3 bases from J, the junction contained 7 bases not matched to a gene. Germline CDR1 is SGDLS and CDR2 is YYNGEE. This CDR3 has 16 residues. The CDR3: CASSVTGGAEDTEAFF. As DNA, the CDR3 is TGTGCCAGCAGCGTAACAGGGGGCGCTGAGGACACTGAAGCTTTCTTT.

The genes are TRBV19 and TRBJ1-5, with TRBD1 as a possible D gene (6 bases). CDR3 length equals 14 residues. V was cut by 5 bases and J by 4 bases, with 12 bases left in between. Germline V gene data show CDR1 as LNHDA and CDR2 as SQIVND (reference sequence). The CDR3 is CASSWTESNQPQHF. DNA for the CDR3: TGTGCCAGTAGTTGGACAGAGAGTAATCAGCCCCAGCATTTT. Together with reference TRBV19 and TRBJ1-5, the CDR3 gives the full variable domain: DGGITQSPKYLFRKEGQNVTLSCEQNLNHDAMYWYRQDPGQGLRLIYYSQIVNDFQKGDIAEGYSVSREKKESFPLTVTSAQKNPTAFYLCASSWTESNQPQHFGDGTRLSIL.

The rearrangement links TRBV4-1 to TRBJ2-5, with TRBD1 identical over 7 bases. The CDR3 totals 16 residues. V lost 0 bases, J lost 2 bases, and 6 bases stayed unmatched. Germline V gene sequence: CDR1 MGHRA, CDR2 YSYEKL. CDR3 sequence reads: CASSQDPRGRQETQYF. The CDR3, as DNA: TGCGCCAGCAGCCAAGACCCCAGGGGGAGACAAGAGACCCAGTACTTC.

The V and J genes are TRBV11-3 and TRBJ2-3; TRBD2 matches at 8 bases. CDR1 is SGHNT, CDR2 YENEEA, per germline. Germline trimming cut 6 bases from V and 0 bases from J; bases unmatched to any gene: 5. The CDR3 has 15 amino acids. CDR3 DNA: TGTGCCAGCAGTCAGAGCGGGAGTAGCACAGATACGCAGTATTTT. Translating it yields CASSQSGSSTDTQYF.

This clone was counted a few times. The rearrangement uses TRBV14 and TRBJ2-2; no clear D. The V end was cut by 1 base, the J end by 4 bases, with 7 bases between. In germline, CDR1 is SGHDN, CDR2 FVKESK. CDR3 length: 14 residues. CDR3 protein: CASSQVPSTGELFF. Here the CDR3 DNA reads TGTGCCAGCAGCCAAGTCCCCTCCACCGGGGAGCTGTTTTTT.

The rearrangement uses TRBV28 and TRBJ1-5; 9 bases match TRBD1. V lost 10 bases to trimming and J lost 1 base; unmatched junction nucleotides: 11. The CDR3 length is 16 residues. Germline V CDR1 and CDR2: MDHEN, SYDVKM. The CDR3 sequence is CATELDRGKSNQPQHF. The CDR3 DNA reads TGTGCCACCGAACTGGACAGGGGAAAAAGCAATCAGCCCCAGCATTTT. The variable domain in full, completed from reference TRBV28 and TRBJ1-5, reads DVKVTQSSRYLVKRTGEKVFLECVQDMDHENMFWYRQDPGLGLRLIYFSYDVKMKEKGDIPEGYSVSREKKERFSLILESASTNQTSMYLCATELDRGKSNQPQHFGDGTRLSIL.

The rearrangement joins TRBV29-1 to TRBJ2-7; the D gene is possibly TRBD2 (5 bases). Germline CDR1 is SQVTM and CDR2 is ANQGSEA. V was pared by 7 bases and J by 6 bases, with 13 bases between. The CDR3 is 11 amino acids. The CDR3 is CSASEGGEQYF. CDR3 sequence (DNA): TGCAGCGCTTCTGAGGGTGGCGAGCAGTACTTC.

The rearrangement links TRBV5-1 to TRBJ2-7; 11 positions agree with TRBD1. V lost 4 bases to trimming and J lost 7 bases; unmatched junction nucleotides: 4. The germline CDR1 and CDR2 sequences are SGHRS and YFSETQ. CDR3 length: 13 residues. For the CDR3, the DNA is TGCGCCAGCAGCCGGGACAGGGGGGAAGAGCAGTACTTC. It yields the protein CASSRDRGEEQYF.

V gene TRBV11-2 combines with J gene TRBJ1-1; D perhaps matches TRBD1 (5 bases). This CDR3 is built from 14 residues. Trimming took off 3 bases at V and 1 base at J, with 9 bases between the two ends. Per germline, CDR1 SGHAT and CDR2 FQNNGV. CDR3 nucleotides: TGTGCCAGCAGCTTCGGCGGGGGGAACACTGAAGCTTTCTTT. Translated, it gives CASSFGGGNTEAFF.

The rearrangement links TRBV24-1 to TRBJ1-5, with 7 bases matching TRBD1. The CDR3 sequence is 16 residues long. The V gene end was trimmed by 3 bases and the J gene end by 5 bases; junction bases not matched to a gene: 9. From germline, CDR1 is KGHDR and CDR2 SFDVKD. CDR3 residues: CATSDASGQKYQPQHF. The CDR3 region has the DNA TGTGCCACCAGTGATGCCTCGGGACAGAAATATCAGCCCCAGCATTTT.

The chain links TRBV28 to TRBJ2-7; a weak D match, TRBD1 (5 bases). This CDR3 has 17 amino acids. CDR1 and CDR2 from the germline V gene are MDHEN and SYDVKM. Trimming took off 0 bases at V and 0 bases at J, with 15 bases between the two ends. CDR3 protein: CASSLWLTVSNSYEQYF. The CDR3 DNA sequence: TGTGCCAGCAGTTTATGGTTGACAGTAAGTAACTCCTACGAGCAGTACTTC.

This chain joins TRBV19 and TRBJ1-2; 7 positions agree with TRBD1. Germline CDR1 and CDR2: LNHDA and SQIVND (reference sequence). The CDR3 covers 16 residues. With 7 bases clipped from V and 6 bases from J, the junction kept 17 bases outside the gene matches. CDR3 loop: CASKVSGVGGEDGYTF. The CDR3, as DNA: TGTGCCAGTAAGGTATCAGGAGTAGGGGGCGAGGATGGCTACACCTTC.

The CDR3 region has the DNA TGTGCCAGCAGGTTGGGGACTAGCGGTTACAATGAGCAGTTCTTC. Amino acids: CASRLGTSGYNEQFF. The chain is built from TRBV6-5 and TRBJ2-1, with 11 bases lining up with TRBD2. J gave up 4 bases and V 6 bases, and 5 bases lay outside the gene matches. The CDR3 runs to 15 residues. Germline V gene sequence: CDR1 MNHEY, CDR2 SVGAGI.

The chain has TRBV5-5 and TRBJ2-7; D may be TRBD2 (5 bases). This CDR3 spans 14 amino acids. Trimming stripped 0 bases from V and 3 bases from J, with 10 bases between. The germline gives CDR1 SGHKS, CDR2 YYEKEE (reference sequence). The CDR3 here is CASSLGTAGYEQYF. The CDR3 DNA reads TGTGCCAGCAGCTTGGGGACGGCGGGCTACGAGCAGTACTTC.

The rearrangement uses TRBV19 and TRBJ2-5; TRBD2 might be the D (5 bases). Germline CDR1 reads LNHDA; CDR2 reads SQIVND (reference sequence). The ends were cut back, 0 bases at V and 0 bases at J, with 11 bases in the middle. This CDR3 comprises 16 residues. The CDR3 loop reads CASSIDGEPNQETQYF. The CDR3 region has the DNA TGTGCCAGTAGTATAGATGGGGAGCCGAACCAAGAGACCCAGTACTTC.